The rows below give T cell receptor beta chains drawn from one sample of a study of cytomegalovirus exposure and HLA in healthy donors. Some clones are missing from TCRdb's copy, which holds only in-frame ones; the method was immunoSEQ multiplex PCR. The data hold roughly 160,000 clones, with approximately 77% observed a single time. The sequencing sample was made of PBMCs. These receptors originate from a man aged 50 to 60 in good health and CMV-seropositive. Each CDR3 is given with its conserved first and last residue. A D gene is named only where the DNA matches it firmly. For some rows the clone size is stated as once, few or many, or as a class when expanded; others skip it.

clone_size: -; j_call: TRBJ2-3; v_call: TRBV30; d_call: -; cdr3_nt: TGTGCCTGGAGTACGGGGACTAGCACAGATACGCAGTATTTT; cdr3_aa: CAWSTGTSTDTQYF
clone_size: -; j_call: TRBJ2-5; v_call: TRBV28; d_call: TRBD1; cdr3_nt: TGTGCCAGCAGTTTCGGGACAGGGGGCCGCATGGAGACCCAGTACTTC; cdr3_aa: CASSFGTGGRMETQYF
clone_size: -; j_call: TRBJ1-3; v_call: TRBV4-3; d_call: -; cdr3_nt: TGCGCCAGCAGCCAAGACGGTCTTGGGGCCGTCTCTGGAAACACCATATATTTT; cdr3_aa: CASSQDGLGAVSGNTIYF
clone_size: -; j_call: TRBJ2-7; v_call: TRBV27; d_call: -; cdr3_nt: TGTGCCAGCAGTAACACACAATACGAGCAGTACTTC; cdr3_aa: CASSNTQYEQYF
clone_size: -; j_call: TRBJ1-1; v_call: TRBV7-2; d_call: -; cdr3_nt: TGTGCCAGCAGCCGCATCGGACGGACTCTGAGCACTGAAGCTTTCTTT; cdr3_aa: CASSRIGRTLSTEAFF
clone_size: few; j_call: TRBJ1-6; v_call: TRBV5-1; d_call: TRBD1; cdr3_nt: TGCGCCAGCAGCTTGCGGGACAGTAGCCTCTCCTATAATTCACCCCTCCACTTT; cdr3_aa: CASSLRDSSLSYNSPLHF
clone_size: -; j_call: TRBJ2-7; v_call: TRBV28; d_call: -; cdr3_nt: TGTGCCAGCAGTTTACCCTTAGGGGAAGGGCAGTACTTC; cdr3_aa: CASSLPLGEGQYF
clone_size: -; j_call: TRBJ2-5; v_call: TRBV5-1; d_call: -; cdr3_nt: TGCGCCAGCAGCATCACCCTGCGGGAGACCCAGTACTTC; cdr3_aa: CASSITLRETQYF
clone_size: -; j_call: TRBJ2-7; v_call: TRBV2; d_call: -; cdr3_nt: TGTGCCAGCAGTGCGGCGGATAGCTCCTACGAGCAGTACTTC; cdr3_aa: CASSAADSSYEQYF
clone_size: few; j_call: TRBJ2-1; v_call: TRBV9; d_call: TRBD1; cdr3_nt: TGTGCCAGCAGCGTCGGACAGGGTATCCACAATGAGCAGTTCTTC; cdr3_aa: CASSVGQGIHNEQFF
clone_size: -; j_call: TRBJ1-5; v_call: TRBV15; d_call: -; cdr3_nt: TGTGCCACCAGCAGGGGGGCAGGGGCAATTCGGAATCAGCCCCAGCATTTT; cdr3_aa: CATSRGAGAIRNQPQHF
clone_size: few; j_call: TRBJ1-1; v_call: TRBV5-1; d_call: TRBD1; cdr3_nt: TGCGCCAGCAGCTCCAGACAGGGTGTTGTGGACACTGAAGCTTTCTTT; cdr3_aa: CASSSRQGVVDTEAFF
clone_size: -; j_call: TRBJ1-1; v_call: TRBV20-1; d_call: -; cdr3_nt: TGCAGTGCTAGAGTAAACACTGAAGCTTTCTTT; cdr3_aa: CSARVNTEAFF
clone_size: -; j_call: TRBJ2-5; v_call: TRBV12-5; d_call: TRBD2; cdr3_nt: TGTGCTACGGCAACCCGTAGCGGGGGGGCGTGGGAGACCCAGTACTTC; cdr3_aa: CATATRSGGAWETQYF
clone_size: once; j_call: TRBJ1-2; v_call: TRBV30; d_call: -; cdr3_nt: TGTGCCTGGAGTGTGACCCCAGGGGTAAGGGCGAACTATGGCTACACCTTC; cdr3_aa: CAWSVTPGVRANYGYTF
clone_size: -; j_call: TRBJ2-3; v_call: TRBV7-9; d_call: -; cdr3_nt: TGTGCCAGCAGCTTAGCCTGGTCAGGAACTAGCACAGATACGCAGTATTTT; cdr3_aa: CASSLAWSGTSTDTQYF
clone_size: -; j_call: TRBJ2-7; v_call: TRBV2; d_call: TRBD1; cdr3_nt: TGTGCCAGCAGCCGACAGGGGGGGTACGAGCAGTACTTC; cdr3_aa: CASSRQGGYEQYF
clone_size: few; j_call: TRBJ2-5; v_call: TRBV7-7; d_call: TRBD2; cdr3_nt: TGTGCCAGCAGCTTAAACGAAGCGGGGGGGCTAGAGACCCAGTACTTC; cdr3_aa: CASSLNEAGGLETQYF
clone_size: -; j_call: TRBJ1-2; v_call: TRBV6-5; d_call: TRBD1; cdr3_nt: TGTGCCAGCTCCCCTACCCAGACAGGGTATGGCTACACCTTC; cdr3_aa: CASSPTQTGYGYTF
clone_size: -; j_call: TRBJ1-6; v_call: TRBV7-5; d_call: -; cdr3_nt: TGTGCCAGAACCCCTACCCGGGACAGAAATTCACCCCTCCACTTT; cdr3_aa: CARTPTRDRNSPLHF
clone_size: -; j_call: TRBJ2-2; v_call: TRBV11-3; d_call: -; cdr3_nt: TGTGCCAGCAGCTTTAGTCTTACCCAAAACACCGGGGAGCTGTTTTTT; cdr3_aa: CASSFSLTQNTGELFF
clone_size: few; j_call: TRBJ1-2; v_call: TRBV5-6; d_call: -; cdr3_nt: TGTGCCAGCGGTGGGGCAGGGGCGCTGGGCTACACCTTC; cdr3_aa: CASGGAGALGYTF
clone_size: few; j_call: TRBJ1-1; v_call: TRBV2; d_call: TRBD1; cdr3_nt: TGTGCCAGCAGCCCTTTAGAGACAGGGGGAATCACTGAAGCTTTCTTT; cdr3_aa: CASSPLETGGITEAFF